The 17 T cell receptor beta chains below all came from one sample that was sequenced in a study of T-cell reconstitution after alpha-beta-depleted transplantation in children. Preparation of the TCRbeta library involved a method that used unique molecular identifiers. Each CDR3 protein is one row after TCRdb ran MiXCR on the PCR reads. The table has around 600,000 distinct CDR3 sequences, around 16% seen once; the top ten hold 0.9% to 1.2%. Sample: PBMCs from the stem cell graft donor, taken from the stem cell graft. The source of these receptors is a human donor who donated a stem cell graft to a child with acute myeloid leukemia.

This clonotype has more than one count but fewer than ten. The J gene is TRBJ2-3, the V gene TRBV20-1; a weak D match, TRBD1 (7 bases). The CDR3 contains 14 residues. The ends were cut back, 6 bases at V and 4 bases at J, with 17 bases in the middle. From germline, CDR1 is DFQATT and CDR2 SNEGSKA (reference sequence). The CDR3 is CSAPRQGGPDTQYF. DNA of the CDR3: TGCAGTGCGCCCAGACAGGGAGGACCAGATACGCAGTATTTT.

This clonotype was seen a few times. This sequence joins TRBV7-9 and TRBJ2-5; 7 bases agree with TRBD1. Germline loops: CDR1 SEHNR, CDR2 FQNEAQ (reference sequence). With V trimmed by 5 bases and J by 6 bases, 9 bases remained unmatched. There are 14 residues in the CDR3. CDR3 nucleotide sequence: TGTGCCAGCAGCCCCACCGGGACAGTAAAGACCCAGTACTTC. Amino acids: CASSPTGTVKTQYF.

In this sample, this clonotype turned up a few times. In DNA form, the CDR3 reads TGTGCCAGCAGCGTGGGGGTGTACCTCCACGAGCAGTACTTC. Encoded protein: CASSVGVYLHEQYF. The V call is TRBV7-2, the J call TRBJ2-7, with D possibly being TRBD1 or TRBD2 (5 bases each). The CDR3 spans 14 residues. The V gene lost 5 bases and the J gene lost 5 bases, with 16 bases spanning the gap. CDR1 and CDR2 from the germline V gene are SGHTA and FQGNSA.

This clonotype was counted at least ten times. This chain uses TRBV20-1 with TRBJ1-1; D uncertain. The V end was cut by 3 bases, the J end by 0 bases, with 11 bases between. The CDR3 runs to 14 residues. The germline V gene encodes CDR1 DFQATT and CDR2 SNEGSKA (reference sequence). The DNA for the CDR3 is TGCAGTGCTAGCAGCTGGGTCATGAACACTGAAGCTTTCTTT. It specifies CSASSWVMNTEAFF.

J is TRBJ2-3 and V is TRBV7-2; weak D call: TRBD1 (6 bases). This CDR3 has 13 residues. Germline V gives CDR1 SGHTA, CDR2 FQGNSA. The V end lost 7 bases, the J end lost 3 bases, and 11 bases lay between the germline ends. The chain's CDR3 is CASNWGPTDTQYF. CDR3 bases: TGTGCCAGCAATTGGGGGCCAACAGATACGCAGTATTTT. Looking up the rest from reference TRBV7-2 and TRBJ2-3 gives the full variable domain: GAGVSQSPSNKVTEKGKDVELRCDPISGHTALYWYRQSLGQGLEFLIYFQGNSAPDKSGLPSDRFSAERTGGSVSTLTIQRTQQEDSAVYLCASNWGPTDTQYFGPGTRLTVL.

This clonotype was counted at least ten times. V usage is TRBV12-3 or TRBV12-4 and J usage is TRBJ2-1, with D possibly being TRBD2 (7 bases). This CDR3 is 15 amino acids long. V lost 6 bases to trimming and J lost 6 bases, with 18 bases between them. The CDR3 bases are TGTGCCAGCAGCGCGACGGGGGGCACTGGCAATGAGCAGTTCTTC. Protein product: CASSATGGTGNEQFF.

Many counts were recorded for this clonotype. The chain is built from TRBV6-5 and TRBJ2-2; TRBD2 agrees at 8 bases. The CDR3 spans 15 residues. Germline V gene lookup returns CDR1 MNHEY and CDR2 SVGAGI. With V trimmed by 4 bases and J by 5 bases, 6 bases remained unmatched. DNA of the CDR3: TGTGCCAGCAGTTCCCATCGGGGGGGAACCGGGGAGCTGTTTTTT. Its protein is CASSSHRGGTGELFF.

This clonotype has only a few counts. The germline gene is not matched at one end of the junction; a read error may be the cause. The genes are TRBV7-3 and TRBJ2-7; D call uncertain. This CDR3 spans 13 amino acids. The germline gives CDR1 SGHTA, CDR2 FQGTGA. The CDR3, as DNA: TGTGCCAGCAGCCTAACCGAAGGGTACGAGCAGTACTTC. Protein: CASSLTEGYEQYF.

This clonotype has a handful of counts. The chain links TRBV20-1 to TRBJ2-7, with D perhaps TRBD1 (6 bases). Trimming shortened V by 3 bases and J by 0 bases, and 15 bases separated the two germline ends. The CDR3 consists of 15 residues. Germline assignment: CDR1 DFQATT and CDR2 SNEGSKA (reference sequence). CDR3 region: CSARTAGTYSYEQYF. The CDR3 DNA sequence: TGCAGTGCTAGGACCGCCGGGACATACTCCTACGAGCAGTACTTC.

There are many counts of this clonotype. J is TRBJ2-3 and V is TRBV20-1; TRBD2 matches at 8 bases. With V trimmed by 0 bases and J by 3 bases, 5 bases remained unmatched. Germline values: CDR1 DFQATT, CDR2 SNEGSKA (reference sequence). The CDR3 is 15 amino acids. CDR3 sequence reads: CSARDERGKTDTQYF. The CDR3 DNA reads as TGCAGTGCTAGAGATGAGCGGGGGAAGACAGATACGCAGTATTTT.

This clonotype occurred many times. The chain joins TRBV6-6 to TRBJ2-7; weak D call: TRBD2 (5 bases). The CDR3 is 13 amino acids. V was trimmed by 0 bases and J by 6 bases, leaving 9 bases between them. In germline, CDR1 is MNHNY, CDR2 SVGAGI (reference sequence). CDR3 loop: CASSYSNGVEQYF. The CDR3 DNA sequence: TGTGCCAGCAGTTACTCGAACGGGGTCGAGCAGTACTTC.

This clonotype was seen a few times. CDR3 loop: CASSKDSPDTQYF. In nucleotides, the CDR3 is TGTGCCAGCAGCAAGGACTCCCCAGATACGCAGTATTTT. V is TRBV7-3 and J is TRBJ2-3, with a possible D match to TRBD2 (5 bases). Trimming removed 5 bases from V and 4 bases from J, with 10 bases in between. CDR3 length equals 13 residues. The germline CDR1 and CDR2 sequences are SGHTA and FQGTGA.

In its sample, this clonotype was seen many times. The chain recombines TRBV20-1 with TRBJ1-1; TRBD1 matches at 7 bases. J lost 4 bases, V lost 5 bases, and 4 bases had no gene match. Per germline, CDR1 DFQATT and CDR2 SNEGSKA (reference sequence). This CDR3 is built from 12 residues. The CDR3 is CSARHRGTEAFF. In DNA form, the CDR3 reads TGCAGTGCTCGCCACAGGGGCACTGAAGCTTTCTTT.

The chain uses TRBV20-1 and TRBJ1-5, with D maybe TRBD1 (6 bases). The CDR3 is 17 amino acids. V was cut by 6 bases and J by 2 bases, with 23 bases left in between. CDR1 is DFQATT and CDR2 is SNEGSKA in the germline V gene (reference sequence). The CDR3 DNA reads as TGCAGTGCCCCAGGGGCCCGGGGGCTGTGGGGCAATCAGCCCCAGCATTTT. Amino acid sequence: CSAPGARGLWGNQPQHF.

This clonotype was counted between two and nine times. The chain employs TRBV6-2 or TRBV6-3 and TRBJ2-7; D might be TRBD2 (5 bases). CDR3 length: 12 residues. With 8 bases removed from V and 6 bases from J, the gap between germline ends came to 14 bases. CDR1 is MNHEY and CDR2 is SVGEGT in the germline V gene. The CDR3 region is CASGRAGVEQYF. The CDR3 DNA sequence: TGTGCCAGCGGACGAGCCGGGGTCGAGCAGTACTTC.

In this sample, this clonotype turned up many times. CDR3 in amino acids: CASRPDSNQPQHF. DNA of the CDR3: TGCGCCAGCAGACCGGACAGCAATCAGCCCCAGCATTTT. V usage is TRBV5-1 and J usage is TRBJ1-5, with D unresolved. The CDR3 covers 13 residues. Trimming took off 5 bases at V and 1 base at J, with 7 bases between the two ends. CDR1 is SGHRS, CDR2 YFSETQ, per germline.

This clonotype was counted many times. The chain uses TRBV7-2 and TRBJ1-6, with 8 bases identical to TRBD1. This CDR3 region has 16 residues. With V trimmed by 1 base and J by 7 bases, 6 bases remained unmatched. CDR1 and CDR2 from the germline V gene are SGHTA and FQGNSA. CDR3 coding DNA: TGTGCCAGCAGCTTAGACCGACAGGGGATCAATTCACCCCTCCACTTT. Translated: CASSLDRQGINSPLHF.